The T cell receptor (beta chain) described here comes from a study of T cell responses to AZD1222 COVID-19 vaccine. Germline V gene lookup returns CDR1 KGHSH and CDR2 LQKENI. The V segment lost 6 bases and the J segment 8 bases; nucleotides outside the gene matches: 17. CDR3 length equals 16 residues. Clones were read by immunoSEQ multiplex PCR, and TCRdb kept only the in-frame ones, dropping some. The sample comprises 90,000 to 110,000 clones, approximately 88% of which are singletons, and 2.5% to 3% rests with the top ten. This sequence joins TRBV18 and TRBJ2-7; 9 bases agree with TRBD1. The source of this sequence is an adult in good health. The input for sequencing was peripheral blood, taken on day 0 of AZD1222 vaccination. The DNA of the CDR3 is TGTGCCAGCTCTATAACCTCCGGGACAGGGACGAGTCAGCAGTACTTC. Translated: CASSITSGTGTSQQYF.